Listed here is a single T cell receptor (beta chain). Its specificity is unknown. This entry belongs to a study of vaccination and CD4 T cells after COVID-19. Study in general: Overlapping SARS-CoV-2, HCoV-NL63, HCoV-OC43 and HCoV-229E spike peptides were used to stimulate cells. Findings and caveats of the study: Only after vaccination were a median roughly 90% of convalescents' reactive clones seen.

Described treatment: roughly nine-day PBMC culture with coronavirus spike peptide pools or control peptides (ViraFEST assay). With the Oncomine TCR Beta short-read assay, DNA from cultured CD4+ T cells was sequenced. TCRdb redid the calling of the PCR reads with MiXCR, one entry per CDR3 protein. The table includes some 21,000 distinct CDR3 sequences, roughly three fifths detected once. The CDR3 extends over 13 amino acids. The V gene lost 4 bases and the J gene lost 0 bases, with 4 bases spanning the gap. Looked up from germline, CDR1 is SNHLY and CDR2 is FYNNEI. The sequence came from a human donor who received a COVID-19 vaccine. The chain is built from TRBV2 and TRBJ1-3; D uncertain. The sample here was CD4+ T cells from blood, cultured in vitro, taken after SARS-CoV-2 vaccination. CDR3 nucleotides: TGTGCCAGCAGTGGGTCCTCTGGAAACACCATATATTTT. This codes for CASSGSSGNTIYF.